This T cell receptor beta chain was identified during a study of T cell responses to AZD1222 COVID-19 vaccine. Trimming removed 0 bases at V and 2 bases at J, with 11 bases between. The CDR3 loop spans 16 amino acids. Germline V gene sequence: CDR1 SGHTA, CDR2 FQGNSA. TCRdb's copy holds only in-frame clones and misses some; the assay was immunoSEQ multiplex PCR. This table holds approximately 150,000 clones, just over 90% found once. V is TRBV7-2 and J is TRBJ2-1, with TRBD2 as a possible D gene (6 bases). Sequencing was performed on peripheral blood, taken on day 0 of MenACWY control vaccination. The receptor was derived from an adult in good health. CDR3 nucleotide sequence: TGTGCCAGCAGCTTAGCGGTGGTAGCGGCCTACAATGAGCAGTTCTTC. This translates into CASSLAVVAAYNEQFF.